This TCR beta chain was recovered during a study of cytomegalovirus exposure and HLA in healthy donors. Study in general: Most donors, around 81% of roughly 400 genotyped, fell in the Caucasian-associated ancestry cluster. General study findings and limits: A later analysis reported that several of the most significant clusters appeared to be linked to common viral pathogens, among them Epstein-Barr virus. Productive status was seen about 90% or about 30% of the time for most TCR beta V segments in an earlier analysis. Later work found most CMV-associated TCR beta chains apparently HLA-restricted.

The CDR3 has 15 residues. CDR1 and CDR2 from the germline V gene are SGHNT and YENEEA. V was pared by 1 base and J by 0 bases, with 7 bases between. PCR employed 60 Vbeta and 13 Jbeta primers. Measured with immunoSEQ multiplex PCR; TCRdb has only the in-frame clones, and not every one. The sample yields some 130,000 clones, around three quarters seen once. Details on this clone: The antigen is undetermined.

The genes are TRBV11-3 and TRBJ2-1; D not resolved. The source of this sequence is a man aged 35-49 years in good health and CMV-seronegative. Sequenced material: PBMCs. The CDR3 DNA reads TGTGCCAGCAGCTTAGTGTCGAGCTCCTACAATGAGCAGTTCTTC. It yields the protein CASSLVSSSYNEQFF.